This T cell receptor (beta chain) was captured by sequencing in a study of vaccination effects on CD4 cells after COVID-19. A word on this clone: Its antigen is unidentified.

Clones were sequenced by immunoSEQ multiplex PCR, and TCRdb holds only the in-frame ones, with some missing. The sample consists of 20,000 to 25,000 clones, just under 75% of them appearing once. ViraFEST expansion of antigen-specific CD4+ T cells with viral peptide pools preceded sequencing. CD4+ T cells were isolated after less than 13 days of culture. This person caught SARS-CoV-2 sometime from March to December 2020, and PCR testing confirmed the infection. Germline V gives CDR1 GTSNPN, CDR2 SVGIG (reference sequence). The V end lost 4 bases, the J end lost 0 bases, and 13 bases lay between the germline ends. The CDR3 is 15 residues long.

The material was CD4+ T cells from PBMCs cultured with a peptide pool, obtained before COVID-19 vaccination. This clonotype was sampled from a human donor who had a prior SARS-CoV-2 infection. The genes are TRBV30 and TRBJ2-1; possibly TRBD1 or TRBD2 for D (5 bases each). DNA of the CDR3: TGTGCCTGGATCTCGCTGGGGACCTCCTACAATGAGCAGTTCTTC. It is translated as CAWISLGTSYNEQFF.